This T cell receptor (beta chain) is from a study of T cell responses to AZD1222 COVID-19 vaccine. The wider study: The analysis combined second doses at about 4 or about 12 weeks. Regarding the study as a whole: Of the AZD1222 recipients, only five to seven were seropositive at baseline. Reportedly, nearly half the spike-specific TCRs target unmutated variant regions. Clonal diversity was possibly underestimated; the donors were predominantly white British and more often female.

As for this clone: What it binds is unknown.

The assay was immunoSEQ multiplex PCR, and TCRdb's table has in-frame clones only and misses some. The sample contains fewer than 120,000 clones, about nine tenths of which appear only once. This TCR was recovered from an adult in good health. Sample: peripheral blood, taken on day 0 of AZD1222 vaccination.

CDR3 nucleotide sequence: TGTGCCAGCAGCCAAGTTTTATTAGCGGGGGGGCCAGATACGCAGTATTTT. Amino acids: CASSQVLLAGGPDTQYF. The chain uses TRBV14 and TRBJ2-3; 11 bases line up with TRBD2. CDR3 length equals 17 residues. The V and J ends lost 1 base and 4 bases, in that order; junction bases with no gene match: 7. Germline V gives CDR1 SGHDN, CDR2 FVKESK.